This T cell receptor (beta chain) was captured in a study of CD8 T cells in ankylosing spondylitis. General study points: Disease-linked clones were reportedly significantly enriched in matched ankylosing spondylitis synovial fluid. Apparently characteristic of ankylosing spondylitis blood was a TCR beta motif (eight highly homologous variants).

This clonotype was recorded a few times. As yet, its antigen is unknown. By quantitative 5'-RACE with molecular barcodes, the TCR beta libraries were made. TCRdb ran MiXCR on the 5' RACE reads and lists one entry per CDR3 protein. The profile covers roughly 670,000 distinct CDR3 sequences, with roughly 19% appearing a single time and roughly a fifth taken by the ten largest. Germline CDR1 reads ENHRY; CDR2 reads SYGVKD. The V segment lost 0 bases and the J segment 4 bases; nucleotides outside the gene matches: 13. The length of the CDR3 is 19 residues. The clonotype comes from a male donor with ankylosing spondylitis. The chain recombines TRBV10-3 with TRBJ2-1, with 9 bases aligning to TRBD2. The sequenced sample consisted of blood, either unsorted or a sorted T cell fraction (not recorded which). This CDR3 reads CAISESRVRWLAGYNEQFF. CDR3 coding DNA: TGTGCCATCAGTGAGTCTCGGGTGAGGTGGCTAGCGGGATACAATGAGCAGTTCTTC.